This T cell receptor (beta chain) was obtained from a study of blood T cells in healthy people across ages. Then a second PCR, running roughly 6 to 11 cycles, was carried out with a sample-barcoded 5' primer and a J-beta primer mix. TCRdb passed the 5' RACE reads through MiXCR, listing each CDR3 protein once. The repertoire holds 1.5 million to 2 million distinct CDR3 sequences, with under 30% as singletons. This CDR3 has 13 residues. CDR1 is SGHTA, CDR2 FQGNSA, per germline. The V gene lost 1 base and the J gene lost 8 bases, with 9 bases spanning the gap. The TCR comes from a young woman in good health. The rearrangement joins TRBV7-2 to TRBJ2-1; D is unclear. Input material: blood. The CDR3 nucleotides are TGTGCCAGCAGCTTAGTGCTAGACGATGAGCAGTTCTTC. Protein sequence: CASSLVLDDEQFF.